The table lists the clone carrying this T cell receptor (beta chain) with a few counts. The sample originates from a study of T cells after yellow fever vaccination. The V segment lost 6 bases and the J segment 2 bases; nucleotides outside the gene matches: 4. The CDR3 length is 14 residues. Germline V gene sequence: CDR1 DFQATT, CDR2 SNEGSKA (reference sequence). TCRdb processed the 5' RACE reads anew with MiXCR; each CDR3 protein has one entry. This table holds 90,000 to 130,000 distinct CDR3 sequences, 6.5% to 9% found once. The source is a man in his thirties or forties who received the YFV17D yellow fever vaccine. The sequenced sample was CD8+ T cells sorted from PBMCs, obtained 45 days after the yellow fever booster vaccination. V gene TRBV20-1 combines with J gene TRBJ2-1; 10 bases align to TRBD2. The CDR3 protein is CSATLAGAYNEQFF. The CDR3 DNA is TGCAGTGCAACCCTAGCGGGAGCCTACAATGAGCAGTTCTTC.